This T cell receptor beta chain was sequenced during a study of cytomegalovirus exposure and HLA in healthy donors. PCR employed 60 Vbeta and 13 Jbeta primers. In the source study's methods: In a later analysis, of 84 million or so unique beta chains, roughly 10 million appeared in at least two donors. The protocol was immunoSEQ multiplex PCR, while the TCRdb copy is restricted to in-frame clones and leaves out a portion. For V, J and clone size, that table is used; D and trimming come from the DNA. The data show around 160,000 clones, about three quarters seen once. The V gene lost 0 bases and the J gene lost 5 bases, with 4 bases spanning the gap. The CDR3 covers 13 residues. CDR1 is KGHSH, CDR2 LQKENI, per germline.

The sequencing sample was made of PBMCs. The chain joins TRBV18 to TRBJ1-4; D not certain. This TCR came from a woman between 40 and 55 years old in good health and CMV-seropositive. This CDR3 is CASSPPGNEKLFF. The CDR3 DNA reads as TGTGCCAGCTCACCACCCGGGAATGAAAAACTGTTTTTT.